The 11 T cell receptor beta chains in this list originate from one sample, sequenced in a study of T cells in Graves' hyperthyroidism and ophthalmopathy. Authors of the study amplified TCR beta CDR3 regions from RNA transcripts. The HTBI set primed first-round TCR CDR3 RT-PCR. One entry per CDR3 protein, called by TCRdb with MiXCR from the multiplex PCR reads. Of 490,000 or so distinct CDR3 sequences listed, around 50% are singletons. Sequencing was performed on peripheral blood or thyroid tissue (not recorded which). The receptors here all came from an adult woman with Graves' disease, either hyperthyroidism or ophthalmopathy (not recorded which).

The V gene is TRBV20-1, the J gene TRBJ2-7, with D possibly being TRBD2 (6 bases). The CDR3 has 15 amino acids. Germline V gives CDR1 DFQATT, CDR2 SNEGSKA (reference sequence). V shed 1 base and J shed 1 base, with 14 bases lying between them. The CDR3 DNA reads as TGCAGTGCTAGAGGGGTGACTAGAATTTCCTACGAGCAGTACTTC. This sequence encodes CSARGVTRISYEQYF.

The chain combines TRBV9 with TRBJ1-5, with a weak D call TRBD1 (5 bases). The V end was cut by 3 bases, the J end by 0 bases, with 10 bases between. The CDR3 is 15 amino acids. CDR1 is SGDLS and CDR2 is YYNGEE in the germline V gene. The CDR3, as DNA: TGTGCCAGCAGCGAGGGGATTAATAGCAATCAGCCCCAGCATTTT. Protein product: CASSEGINSNQPQHF.

This clonotype was counted many times. This chain uses TRBV9 with TRBJ2-5, with TRBD1 as a possible D gene (6 bases). There are 14 residues in the CDR3. Trimming shortened V by 2 bases and J by 2 bases, and 10 bases separated the two germline ends. The germline V gene has CDR1 SGDLS and CDR2 YYNGEE. CDR3 loop: CASSVGQLQETQYF. The CDR3 DNA follows: TGTGCCAGCAGCGTCGGACAGCTACAAGAGACCCAGTACTTC.

A single count supports this clonotype. The chain uses TRBV24-1 and TRBJ2-2; 9 bases match TRBD1. Trimming at V came to 4 bases and at J to 7 bases, leaving 6 bases not matched to a gene. From germline, CDR1 is KGHDR and CDR2 SFDVKD. CDR3 length: 15 residues. CDR3 bases: TGTGCCACCAGTGAGTCGGGACAGGGCATCGGGGAGCTGTTTTTT. It translates to CATSESGQGIGELFF.

This clonotype has a single count. V gene TRBV6-5 combines with J gene TRBJ2-6; D might be TRBD2 (5 bases). CDR1 and CDR2 (germline): MNHEY, SVGAGI. Trimming removed 1 base at V and 5 bases at J, with 12 bases between. The CDR3 spans 16 residues. CDR3: CASSYFDGVRANVLTF. The CDR3 DNA is TGTGCCAGCAGTTACTTCGACGGGGTGCGGGCCAACGTCCTGACTTTC.

The gene calls are TRBV29-1 and TRBJ2-2; TRBD2 matches 9 bases. CDR3 length: 15 amino acids. V dropped 7 bases and J dropped 5; count of bases not matched to a gene: 11. Germline CDR1 reads SQVTM; CDR2 reads ANQGSEA. In DNA form, the CDR3 reads TGCAGCGCCGGGGGGCTAGCGGGACGGACCGGGGAGCTGTTTTTT. This translates into CSAGGLAGRTGELFF.

Ten or more counts support this clonotype. V usage is TRBV20-1 and J usage is TRBJ1-5; D unresolved. Trimming stripped 5 bases from V and 0 bases from J, with 14 bases between. There are 15 residues in the CDR3. Germline values: CDR1 DFQATT, CDR2 SNEGSKA (reference sequence). The CDR3 nucleotides read TGCAGTGCTTCGGGCGGGTTCTATAGCAATCAGCCCCAGCATTTT. It yields the protein CSASGGFYSNQPQHF.

The V and J genes are TRBV15 and TRBJ2-7; possibly TRBD1 or TRBD2 for D (5 bases each). V lost 0 bases, J lost 3 bases, and 12 bases lay in between. The CDR3 has 15 residues. The germline gives CDR1 LNHNV, CDR2 YYDKDF (reference sequence). The DNA for the CDR3 is TGTGCCACCAGCAGAGATCAGGCAGGGAGCTACGAGCAGTACTTC. Protein sequence: CATSRDQAGSYEQYF.

There are many counts of this clonotype. This chain uses TRBV20-1 with TRBJ1-2; D is undetermined. V was pared by 0 bases and J by 4 bases, with 12 bases between. Per the germline V gene, CDR1 is DFQATT and CDR2 is SNEGSKA (reference sequence). The CDR3 runs to 14 residues. The CDR3 here is CSARDHDPGYGYTF. Here the CDR3 DNA reads TGCAGTGCTAGAGATCACGACCCTGGCTATGGCTACACCTTC.

This clonotype was counted many times. The CDR3 nucleotides read TGCAGTGCAGAGGACAGCTTCCGAGAGACCCAGTACTTC. Encoded protein: CSAEDSFRETQYF. The rearrangement joins TRBV20-1 to TRBJ2-5, with D possibly being TRBD1 (6 bases). The CDR3 is 13 residues long. Germline lookup yields CDR1 DFQATT and CDR2 SNEGSKA (reference sequence). With 6 bases removed from V and 4 bases from J, the gap between germline ends came to 15 bases.

The chain links TRBV29-1 to TRBJ1-2; 7 bases are shared with TRBD1. CDR3 size: 16 residues. V dropped 3 bases and J dropped 3; count of bases not matched to a gene: 13. Germline lookup yields CDR1 SQVTM and CDR2 ANQGSEA. CDR3 sequence: CSVESTGLVSDYGYTF. CDR3 coding DNA: TGCAGCGTTGAGTCGACAGGGCTGGTATCGGACTATGGCTACACCTTC.